Shown below are 9 T cell receptor beta chains from a single sample sequenced in a study of shared clonotypes between healthy human individuals. Generated by immunoSEQ multiplex PCR, the TCRdb table keeps only in-frame clones and is missing some. The repertoire has approximately 940,000 clones, less than 85% of them found once; the top ten carry over 1.3%. The sample taken for sequencing was memory CD4+ T cells sorted from blood. Subset denoted: CD45RA-negative fraction. These receptors were obtained from a man between 18 and 35 years old in good health.

This chain joins TRBV5-4 and TRBJ2-7; 11 bases agree with TRBD2. Per the germline V gene, CDR1 is SGHNT and CDR2 is YYREEE (reference sequence). There are 16 residues in the CDR3. J was trimmed by 7 bases and V by 3 bases; bases with no gene match: 12. The CDR3 loop is CASSSTLLAGAREQYF. CDR3 in DNA: TGTGCCAGCAGCTCGACTCTACTAGCGGGAGCTAGGGAGCAGTACTTC.

V usage is TRBV9 and J usage is TRBJ2-1; 7 positions match TRBD2. CDR3 length: 18 amino acids. The germline CDR1 and CDR2 sequences are SGDLS and YYNGEE. Unmatched junction bases numbered 20, after V lost 4 bases and J lost 7 bases. CDR3 DNA sequence: TGTGCCAGCAGCCCCCCCCCTGTTGCCGGGACTAAAGATAATGAGCAGTTCTTC. Its protein is CASSPPPVAGTKDNEQFF.

This clone has more than one count but fewer than ten. The rearrangement uses TRBV11-2 and TRBJ2-5; D possibly corresponds to TRBD2 (7 bases). In germline, CDR1 is SGHAT, CDR2 FQNNGV. The ends were cut back, 0 bases at V and 4 bases at J, with 18 bases in the middle. The CDR3 is made up of 17 amino acids. The CDR3 spells CASSLDARTRGGETQYF. The CDR3 DNA is TGTGCCAGCAGCTTAGACGCCCGGACTAGAGGGGGAGAGACCCAGTACTTC.

This chain links TRBV9 with TRBJ2-3, with 10 bases matching TRBD2. CDR1 is SGDLS, CDR2 YYNGEE, per germline. Trimming cost V 4 bases and J 4 bases; bases outside gene matches: 12. The CDR3 has 17 residues. The CDR3 nucleotides read TGTGCCAGCAGCCCAATGCTTAGCGGGAGGAACGCAGATACGCAGTATTTT. It specifies CASSPMLSGRNADTQYF.

The J gene is TRBJ2-7, the V gene TRBV5-1; possible D gene TRBD1, 6 bases. V was clipped by 0 bases and J by 2 bases, with 12 bases between them. The CDR3 contains 15 residues. The germline V gene has CDR1 SGHRS and CDR2 YFSETQ. CDR3 DNA: TGCGCCAGCAGCTTGGTATCAGGGGAGACCTACGAGCAGTACTTC. This encodes CASSLVSGETYEQYF.

Note on this clone: This specimen includes other DNA sequences encoding the same CDR3. This chain uses TRBV18 with TRBJ2-5, with D perhaps TRBD1 (6 bases). With 2 bases removed from V and 5 bases from J, the gap between germline ends came to 9 bases. There are 13 residues in the CDR3. Per germline, CDR1 KGHSH and CDR2 LQKENI. CDR3 sequence: CASSPNRDETQYF. The CDR3 DNA follows: TGTGCCAGCTCACCAAACAGGGACGAGACCCAGTACTTC.

The rearrangement uses TRBV30 and TRBJ2-7; unclear D gene. The CDR3 loop spans 14 amino acids. The germline CDR1 and CDR2 sequences are GTSNPN and SVGIG (reference sequence). Trimming took 0 bases from V and 4 from J, leaving 13 bases between them. This chain's CDR3 is CAWSVGQVKYEQYF. As DNA, the CDR3 is TGTGCCTGGAGTGTAGGCCAGGTGAAGTACGAGCAGTACTTC. The whole variable domain, remainder taken from reference TRBV30 and TRBJ2-7, is SQTIHQWPATLVQPVGSPLSLECTVEGTSNPNLYWYRQAAGRGLQLLFYSVGIGQISSEVPQNLSASRPQDRQFILSSKKLLLSDSGFYLCAWSVGQVKYEQYFGPGTRLTVT.

This clone was counted only a few times. Other DNA sequences in the same sample also yield this CDR3. The V gene is TRBV5-1, the J gene TRBJ2-5, with D unclear. Trimming took off 1 base at V and 3 bases at J, with 4 bases between the two ends. In germline, CDR1 is SGHRS, CDR2 YFSETQ. The CDR3 is 12 residues long. CDR3 amino acids: CASSLREETQYF. The DNA of the CDR3 is TGCGCCAGCAGCTTGAGGGAAGAGACCCAGTACTTC. Supplemented by reference TRBV5-1 and TRBJ2-5, the full variable domain reads KAGVTQTPRYLIKTRGQQVTLSCSPISGHRSVSWYQQTPGQGLQFLFEYFSETQRNKGNFPGRFSGRQFSNSRSEMNVSTLELGDSALYLCASSLREETQYFGPGTRLLVL.

The chain links TRBV18 to TRBJ1-2; D is unresolved. The CDR3 loop spans 14 amino acids. Germline-derived CDR1 and CDR2 are KGHSH and LQKENI. Trimming removed 2 bases at V and 8 bases at J, with 15 bases between. The CDR3 DNA is TGTGCCAGCTCACCAAATCCAGGAGAAACGGGCTACACCTTC. It is translated as CASSPNPGETGYTF.